This passage covers 26 T cell receptor beta chains from one sample sequenced in a study of a mutant IDH1 vaccine in newly diagnosed glioma. Their recognized antigens are unknown. Sequencing was performed with immunoSEQ multiplex PCR; in TCRdb, only in-frame clones are kept and a portion is missing. This repertoire shows about 48,000 clones, under 85% found once; its top ten account for 5.5% to 8.5%. Time point indicated: week 35, safety follow-up. Vaccination used 300 ug of mutant IDH1 20-mer peptide per dose, with topical imiquimod. The sample here was PBMCs, taken from a glioma patient whose treatment included an IDH1 peptide vaccine. These receptors all come from a man aged 40-50 years with glioma.

This sequence joins TRBV7-9 and TRBJ2-2, with TRBD2 matching 8 bases. Germline V gene lookup returns CDR1 SEHNR and CDR2 FQNEAQ (reference sequence). The length of the CDR3 is 15 residues. V lost 5 bases to trimming and J lost 7 bases; unmatched junction nucleotides: 9. The CDR3: CASSPPGGRSGELFF. Here the CDR3 DNA reads TGTGCCAGCAGCCCCCCGGGGGGGCGCAGCGGGGAGCTGTTTTTT.

This clone was recorded a few times. The rearrangement uses TRBV5-1 and TRBJ2-7, with a tentative D call TRBD1 (6 bases). V gave up 4 bases and J gave up 3 bases, with 8 bases separating them. Germline CDR1 SGHRS, CDR2 YFSETQ. CDR3 length: 12 residues. Here the CDR3 DNA reads TGCGCCAGCAGCCAGGACAGCTACGAGCAGTACTTC. Translating gives CASSQDSYEQYF.

This sequence joins TRBV30 and TRBJ1-2; tentatively, D is TRBD1 (5 bases). The CDR3 totals 15 residues. CDR1 GTSNPN and CDR2 SVGIG come from the germline V gene (reference sequence). The V and J ends lost 4 bases and 2 bases respectively, with 17 bases between them. The CDR3 spells CAWKDWRGRNYGYTF. CDR3 nucleotide sequence: TGTGCCTGGAAGGATTGGAGGGGAAGAAACTATGGCTACACCTTC. Together with reference TRBV30 and TRBJ1-2, the CDR3 gives the full variable domain: SQTIHQWPATLVQPVGSPLSLECTVEGTSNPNLYWYRQAAGRGLQLLFYSVGIGQISSEVPQNLSASRPQDRQFILSSKKLLLSDSGFYLCAWKDWRGRNYGYTFGSGTRLTVV.

V gene TRBV10-1 combines with J gene TRBJ2-7, with a weak D call TRBD1 (6 bases). Germline assignment: CDR1 WNHNN and CDR2 SYGVQD (reference sequence). The V and J ends lost 5 bases and 2 bases respectively, with 10 bases between them. This CDR3 has 13 residues. Written as DNA, the CDR3 is TGCGCCAGCAGTCCGACAGGTCCCTACGAGCAGTACTTC. Amino acids: CASSPTGPYEQYF.

The chain combines TRBV7-9 with TRBJ1-4; 8 bases fit TRBD1. The germline CDR1 and CDR2 sequences are SEHNR and FQNEAQ (reference sequence). V trimming: 5 bases; J trimming: 1 base; junction bases outside the gene matches: 6. The CDR3 sequence is 16 residues long. This CDR3 reads CASSQGAWVTNEKLFF. Written as DNA, the CDR3 is TGTGCCAGCAGCCAGGGGGCATGGGTAACTAATGAAAAACTGTTTTTT.

The rearrangement links TRBV27 to TRBJ1-2; possible D gene TRBD1, 5 bases. This CDR3 has 15 residues. V was cut by 6 bases and J by 0 bases, with 14 bases left in between. Germline V gives CDR1 MNHEY, CDR2 SMNVEV (reference sequence). The CDR3: CASSYNRITNYGYTF. The CDR3 DNA is TGTGCCAGCAGCTACAACAGGATTACTAACTATGGCTACACCTTC.

The V gene is TRBV7-2, the J gene TRBJ1-2; 8 bases agree with TRBD1. V was clipped by 5 bases and J by 4 bases; unmatched bases: 9. This CDR3 contains 15 residues. CDR1 is SGHTA and CDR2 is FQGNSA in the germline V gene. DNA of the CDR3: TGTGCCAGCAGCCCCAGGTTCGACAGGGGCTATGGCTACACCTTC. The encoded protein is CASSPRFDRGYGYTF.

This clone has just one count. The chain carries TRBV4-2 and TRBJ2-3; 9 positions match TRBD2. Trimming removed 0 bases from V and 6 bases from J; junction bases left unmatched: 10. Germline CDR1 reads LGHNA; CDR2 reads YNFKEQ. The CDR3 consists of 17 residues. CDR3 nucleotides: TGTGCCAGCAGCCAAGAAGTAGCGGGGGATGTCGGGGATACGCAGTATTTT. This sequence encodes CASSQEVAGDVGDTQYF.

The chain links TRBV18 to TRBJ1-3; 7 bases are a match to TRBD1. The CDR3 loop spans 16 amino acids. Germline-derived CDR1 and CDR2 are KGHSH and LQKENI. V lost 2 bases, J lost 0 bases, and 4 bases stayed unmatched. CDR3 protein: CASSPNDRASGNTIYF. CDR3 sequence (DNA): TGTGCCAGCTCACCAAACGACAGGGCCTCTGGAAACACCATATATTTT.

This chain links TRBV20-1 with TRBJ1-2; D is unresolved. Trimming pared 6 bases from V and 8 bases from J, leaving 13 bases between. Germline V gene lookup returns CDR1 DFQATT and CDR2 SNEGSKA (reference sequence). CDR3 length: 11 residues. CDR3 coding DNA: TGCAGTGCCTCAATGACGATGGGCTACACCTTC. Protein: CSASMTMGYTF.

This clone has only one observation. The chain uses TRBV5-8 and TRBJ1-5; D uncertain. Germline-derived CDR1 and CDR2 are SGHTS and YDEGEE. V dropped 3 bases and J dropped 7 bases, with 8 bases sitting between them. This CDR3 spans 12 amino acids. CDR3 loop: CASSSLNQPQHF. In nucleotides, the CDR3 is TGTGCCAGCAGCTCACTTAACCAGCCCCAGCATTTT.

With regard to this clone: The junction departs from germline at one end; a sequencing error may be responsible. The chain joins TRBV7-7 to TRBJ2-2; the match to TRBD1 covers 9 bases. The CDR3 contains 15 residues. Looked up from germline, CDR1 is SSHAT and CDR2 is FNYEAQ (reference sequence). As DNA, the CDR3 is TGTGCTAGCAGCTTAAGGGGACAGGGTACCGGGGAGCTGTTTTTT. It yields the protein CASSLRGQGTGELFF.

This chain connects TRBV10-2 to TRBJ1-4; D is unclear. Germline V gene sequence: CDR1 WSHSY, CDR2 SAAADI. Trimming removed 7 bases at V and 8 bases at J, with 14 bases between. This CDR3 contains 13 residues. The CDR3 protein is CASNDGAGEKLFF. CDR3 nucleotides: TGCGCCAGCAACGACGGAGCCGGGGAAAAACTGTTTTTT.

This clone was counted between two and nine times. This chain connects TRBV10-2 to TRBJ1-2, with 8 bases lining up with TRBD1. The CDR3 loop spans 16 amino acids. The V segment lost 3 bases and the J segment 4 bases; nucleotides outside the gene matches: 10. Germline CDR1 WSHSY, CDR2 SAAADI. For the CDR3, the DNA is TGCGCCAGCAGTGACCCCGACAGGGGCTCAATCTATGGCTACACCTTC. Translation gives CASSDPDRGSIYGYTF.

CDR3 loop: CASSLQGLYGYTF. DNA of the CDR3: TGTGCCAGCAGCTTACAGGGCCTCTATGGCTACACCTTC. The chain recombines TRBV7-6 with TRBJ1-2; perhaps TRBD1 as D (5 bases). V was shortened by 2 bases and J by 4 bases, with 8 bases between the two germline ends. This CDR3 region has 13 residues. Germline V gene data show CDR1 as SGHVS and CDR2 as FNYEAQ.

This clone showed up just a few times. The chain carries TRBV30 and TRBJ1-1, with D maybe TRBD1 (5 bases). Looked up from germline, CDR1 is GTSNPN and CDR2 is SVGIG (reference sequence). The CDR3 length is 15 residues. Trimming removed 3 bases from V and 4 bases from J, with 18 bases in between. CDR3 amino acids: CAWRGVTSLITEAFF. CDR3 in DNA: TGTGCCTGGAGGGGGGTTACGAGCCTGATCACTGAAGCTTTCTTT.

The chain has TRBV19 and TRBJ2-7; tentative D call: TRBD2 (5 bases). The CDR3 sequence is 15 residues long. V lost 6 bases, J lost 7 bases, and 22 bases lay in between. CDR1 is LNHDA and CDR2 is SQIVND in the germline V gene (reference sequence). CDR3 coding DNA: TGTGCCAGTAGCCCCTCTGAGAGACGGGGTGGGGAGCAGTACTTC. It specifies CASSPSERRGGEQYF.

V is TRBV4-2 and J is TRBJ2-1; perhaps TRBD2 as D (5 bases). Germline assignment: CDR1 LGHNA and CDR2 YNFKEQ. The CDR3 covers 17 residues. Trimming pared 0 bases from V and 7 bases from J, leaving 19 bases between. CDR3 DNA: TGTGCCAGCAGCCAAGATGTGGGCTTTGACTACTTGAATGAGCAGTTCTTC. This encodes CASSQDVGFDYLNEQFF.

The rearrangement joins TRBV5-1 to TRBJ2-3; weak D call: TRBD1 (6 bases). The ends were cut back, 3 bases at V and 3 bases at J, with 11 bases in the middle. Germline CDR1 reads SGHRS; CDR2 reads YFSETQ. CDR3 length equals 14 residues. The CDR3 spells CASSSLQGTDTQYF. The DNA of the CDR3 is TGCGCCAGCAGCTCACTACAGGGTACAGATACGCAGTATTTT.

In its sample, this clone was seen a few times. CDR3 residues: CASSYTPAGELFF. CDR3 DNA: TGTGCCAGCAGCTATACCCCGGCCGGGGAGCTGTTTTTT. This chain uses TRBV11-2 with TRBJ2-2; D unresolved. This CDR3 region has 13 residues. Per germline, CDR1 SGHAT and CDR2 FQNNGV. V was pared by 4 bases and J by 6 bases, with 9 bases between.

The rearrangement links TRBV5-4 to TRBJ1-4; D unresolved. Trimming stripped 0 bases from V and 10 bases from J, with 16 bases between. The CDR3 runs to 15 residues. In germline, CDR1 is SGHNT, CDR2 YYREEE (reference sequence). CDR3 DNA sequence: TGTGCCAGCAGCTTGGGGGAGGATGGAATAGGAAAACTGTTTTTT. It encodes CASSLGEDGIGKLFF.

This clone showed up just a few times. The chain couples TRBV2 to TRBJ1-6; D gene ambiguous. The CDR3 has 12 residues. The germline V and J ends were trimmed by 1 base and 14 bases, with 9 bases remaining between them. The germline CDR1 and CDR2 sequences are SNHLY and FYNNEI. The CDR3 loop is CASSEVGFALHF. The CDR3 DNA reads TGTGCCAGCAGTGAAGTCGGTTTTGCCCTCCACTTT.

The chain carries TRBV7-2 and TRBJ2-3; D is unclear. Germline V lookup: CDR1 SGHTA, CDR2 FQGNSA. The ends were cut back, 4 bases at V and 4 bases at J, with 9 bases in the middle. The CDR3 runs to 13 residues. The CDR3 DNA reads TGTGCCAGCAGCTGGCGTGGGTCAGATACGCAGTATTTT. It translates to CASSWRGSDTQYF.

V and J are TRBV25-1 and TRBJ2-5; D could derive from TRBD1 or TRBD2 (6 bases each). The CDR3 runs to 15 residues. Germline CDR1 is MGHDK and CDR2 is SYGVNS. Trimming took off 7 bases at V and 5 bases at J, with 20 bases between the two ends. The CDR3 is CASNHRGAAGETQYF. CDR3 DNA sequence: TGTGCCAGCAACCATAGGGGGGCCGCTGGTGAGACCCAGTACTTC.

The J gene is TRBJ1-2, the V gene TRBV27, with 7 bases matching TRBD1. The V gene end was trimmed by 5 bases and the J gene end by 6 bases; junction bases not matched to a gene: 6. The CDR3 runs 13 residues. Germline V gene lookup returns CDR1 MNHEY and CDR2 SMNVEV (reference sequence). The CDR3 loop is CASSRTGQDGYTF. As DNA, the CDR3 is TGTGCCAGCAGTCGGACAGGTCAGGATGGCTACACCTTC.

The chain combines TRBV7-2 with TRBJ1-2, with a possible D match to TRBD1 (6 bases). Per the germline V gene, CDR1 is SGHTA and CDR2 is FQGNSA. V lost 5 bases to trimming and J lost 2 bases, with 12 bases between them. The CDR3 runs 14 residues. The CDR3 DNA sequence: TGTGCCAGCAGCCCCTTAGGGGGGAACTATGGCTACACCTTC. Translated: CASSPLGGNYGYTF.